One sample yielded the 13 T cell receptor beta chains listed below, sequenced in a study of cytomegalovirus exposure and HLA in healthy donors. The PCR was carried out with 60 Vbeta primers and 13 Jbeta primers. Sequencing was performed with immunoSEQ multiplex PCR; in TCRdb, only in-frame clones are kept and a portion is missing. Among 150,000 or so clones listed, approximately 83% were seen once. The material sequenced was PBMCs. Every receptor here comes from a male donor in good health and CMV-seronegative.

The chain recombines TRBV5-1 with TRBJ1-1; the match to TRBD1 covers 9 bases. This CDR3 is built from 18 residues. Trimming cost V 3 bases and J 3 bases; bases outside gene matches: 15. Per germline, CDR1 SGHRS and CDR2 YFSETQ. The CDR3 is CASSSRTGAFGRHTEAFF. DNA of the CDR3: TGCGCCAGCAGCTCCCGGACAGGGGCCTTCGGACGGCACACTGAAGCTTTCTTT.

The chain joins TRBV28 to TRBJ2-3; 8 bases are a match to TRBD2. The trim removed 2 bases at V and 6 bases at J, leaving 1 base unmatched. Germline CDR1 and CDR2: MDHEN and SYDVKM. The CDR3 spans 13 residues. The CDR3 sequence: CASSLQRGDTQYF. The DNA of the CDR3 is TGTGCCAGCAGTTTACAGCGGGGGGATACGCAGTATTTT.

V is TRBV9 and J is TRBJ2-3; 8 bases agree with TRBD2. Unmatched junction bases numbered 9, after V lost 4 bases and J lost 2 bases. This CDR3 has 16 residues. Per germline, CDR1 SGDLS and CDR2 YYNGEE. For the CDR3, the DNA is TGTGCCAGCAGCTCCCGCGGGCGGGAGGTCACAGATACGCAGTATTTT. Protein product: CASSSRGREVTDTQYF.

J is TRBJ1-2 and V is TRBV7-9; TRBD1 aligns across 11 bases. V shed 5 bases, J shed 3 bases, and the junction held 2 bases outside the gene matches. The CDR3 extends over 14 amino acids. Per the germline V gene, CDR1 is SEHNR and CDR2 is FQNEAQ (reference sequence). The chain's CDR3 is CASSQDRGHYGYTF. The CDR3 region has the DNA TGTGCCAGCAGCCAGGACAGGGGGCACTATGGCTACACCTTC.

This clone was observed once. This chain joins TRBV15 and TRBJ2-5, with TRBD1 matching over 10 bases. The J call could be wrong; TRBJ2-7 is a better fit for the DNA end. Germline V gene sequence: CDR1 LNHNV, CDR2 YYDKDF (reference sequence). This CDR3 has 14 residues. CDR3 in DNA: TGTGCCACCAGCACAGACAGGGGGCCTTACGAGCAGTACTTC. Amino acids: CATSTDRGPYEQYF.

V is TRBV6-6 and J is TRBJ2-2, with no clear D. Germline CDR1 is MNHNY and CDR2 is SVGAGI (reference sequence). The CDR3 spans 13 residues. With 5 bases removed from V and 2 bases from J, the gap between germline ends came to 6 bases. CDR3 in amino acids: CASSPTNTGELFF. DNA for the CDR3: TGTGCCAGCAGTCCTACTAACACCGGGGAGCTGTTTTTT.

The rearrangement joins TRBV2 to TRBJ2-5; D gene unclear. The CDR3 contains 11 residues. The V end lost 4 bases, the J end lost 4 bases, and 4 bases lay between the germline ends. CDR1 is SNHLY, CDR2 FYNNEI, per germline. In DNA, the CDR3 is TGTGCCAGCAGTGTGAGAGAGACCCAGTACTTC. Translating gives CASSVRETQYF. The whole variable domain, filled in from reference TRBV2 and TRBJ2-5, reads EPEVTQTPSHQVTQMGQEVILRCVPISNHLYFYWYRQILGQKVEFLVSFYNNEISEKSEIFDDQFSVERPDGSNFTLKIRSTKLEDSAMYFCASSVRETQYFGPGTRLLVL.

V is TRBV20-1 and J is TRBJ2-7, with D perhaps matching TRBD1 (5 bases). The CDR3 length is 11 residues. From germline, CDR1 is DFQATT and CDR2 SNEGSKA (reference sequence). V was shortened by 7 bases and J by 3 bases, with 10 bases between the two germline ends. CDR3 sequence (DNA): TGCAGTGTCATTGACAGCTACGAGCAGTACTTC. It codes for CSVIDSYEQYF.

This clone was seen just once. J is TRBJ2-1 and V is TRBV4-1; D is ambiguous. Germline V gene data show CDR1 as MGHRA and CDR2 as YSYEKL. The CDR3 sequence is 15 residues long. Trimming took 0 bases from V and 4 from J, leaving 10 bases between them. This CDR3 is CASSQESYSYNEQFF. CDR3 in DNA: TGCGCCAGCAGCCAAGAGTCGTATTCTTACAATGAGCAGTTCTTC.

DNA of the CDR3: TGTGCCAGCTCACTGGACAGCAACTATGGCTACACCTTC. This codes for CASSLDSNYGYTF. The chain carries TRBV18 and TRBJ1-2; tentative D call: TRBD1 (6 bases). Trimming removed 4 bases at V and 2 bases at J, with 8 bases between. From germline, CDR1 is KGHSH and CDR2 LQKENI. The CDR3 length is 13 residues.

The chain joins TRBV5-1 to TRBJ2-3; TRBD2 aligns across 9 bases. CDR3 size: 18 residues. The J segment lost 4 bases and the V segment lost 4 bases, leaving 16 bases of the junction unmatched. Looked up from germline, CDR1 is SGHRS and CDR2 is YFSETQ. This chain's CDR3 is CASSPGWGLAGRSDTQYF. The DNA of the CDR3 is TGCGCCAGCAGCCCCGGGTGGGGGCTAGCGGGACGATCAGATACGCAGTATTTT.

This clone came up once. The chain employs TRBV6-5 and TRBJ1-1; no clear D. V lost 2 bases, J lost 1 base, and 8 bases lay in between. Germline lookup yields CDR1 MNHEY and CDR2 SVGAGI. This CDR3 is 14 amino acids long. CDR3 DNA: TGTGCCAGCAGTTACGGGCAGAGGAACACTGAAGCTTTCTTT. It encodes CASSYGQRNTEAFF.

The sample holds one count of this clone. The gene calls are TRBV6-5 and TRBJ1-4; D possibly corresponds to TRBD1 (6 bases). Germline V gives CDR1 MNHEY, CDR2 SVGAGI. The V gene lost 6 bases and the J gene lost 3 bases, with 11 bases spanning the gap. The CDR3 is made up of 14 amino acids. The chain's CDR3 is CASRRDTANEKLFF. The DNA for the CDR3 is TGTGCCAGCAGAAGGGACACGGCTAATGAAAAACTGTTTTTT.